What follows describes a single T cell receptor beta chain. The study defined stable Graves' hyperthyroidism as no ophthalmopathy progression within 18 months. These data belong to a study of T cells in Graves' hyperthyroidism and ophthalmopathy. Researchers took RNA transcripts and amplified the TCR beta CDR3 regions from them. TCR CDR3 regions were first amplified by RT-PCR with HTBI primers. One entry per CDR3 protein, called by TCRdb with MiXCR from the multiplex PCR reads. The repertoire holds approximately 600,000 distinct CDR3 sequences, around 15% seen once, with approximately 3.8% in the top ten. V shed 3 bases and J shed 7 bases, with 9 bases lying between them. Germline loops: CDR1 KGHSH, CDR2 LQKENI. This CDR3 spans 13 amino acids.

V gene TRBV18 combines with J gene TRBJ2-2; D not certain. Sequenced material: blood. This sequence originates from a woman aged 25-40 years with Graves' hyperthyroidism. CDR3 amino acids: CASSPPLHGELFF. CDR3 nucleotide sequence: TGTGCCAGCTCACCCCCGCTCCACGGGGAGCTGTTTTTT.